This TCR beta chain was recorded in a study of blood T cell repertoires in COVID-19 (dated by TCRdb to 2018 to 2020). About the study as a whole: Samples from collaborators originated in the United States, Italy and Spain and spanned both the acute and convalescent phases of COVID-19. The material from the prospective study consisted of cDNA or gDNA derived from T cells, B-cell-depleted T cells, or PBMCs. The dataset comprised deeply sampled blood TCRbeta repertoires from subjects exposed to, actively infected with, or recovered from COVID-19. Samples were obtained from the ongoing ImmuneRACE study (first 160 participants) and from over 1,000 subjects provided by 6 global collaborators. Where available, HLA class I and class II types were taken from metadata supplied by the sample provider and were not determined by assay-based typing. Nearly every sample came with metadata listing a de-identified subject ID, COVID-19 status, age in years and sex. A freely available public database, intended as a resource for researchers studying the immune response to SARS-CoV-2, is where the repertoires were released.

TCRbeta CDR3 regions were amplified from genomic DNA by means of the immunoSEQ Assay, a bias-controlled multiplex PCR. Per the original workflow: The number of nucleated cells in each sample was estimated by amplification of reference gene primers within the assay. Sequence reads were collapsed and filtered to measure the absolute abundance of every unique TCRbeta CDR3 rearrangement. Productive Simpson clonality was computed per sample as the square root of Simpson's diversity index over productive rearrangements. TCRdb stores this immuneACCESS table with in-frame sequences only. Part of the clones is absent; in the studies checked, under half of the shortfall reflects unresolved V genes, and no reason is known for the rest. V, J and clone size reflect that table, while D and trimming were determined from the DNA. The sample table contains 200,000 or so clones; only one count was recorded for around four fifths of them. The top ten hold more than 4.5% of the sample.

Comment on this clone: The clone's antigen remains unknown. The record has no base qualities; no much larger clone is one base away.

The collaborating institutions used their own protocols to collect whole blood in K2EDTA tubes. For TCRbeta analysis, collaborators shipped samples as frozen whole blood, isolated PBMCs, or DNA extracted from either of those sample types. V gives up 5 bases and J gives up 2 bases, and the segment between their germline ends measures 10 bases. The CDR3 numbers 14 residues from cysteine through phenylalanine. The sequence is cut down to CDR3 DNA, 42 bases in frame from base 1. The germline V gene (reference sequence) sets CDR1 to LNHDA and CDR2 to SQIVND. Beyond this particular receptor, the publication reports: The amount of clinical and demographic metadata varied by source and participant and was provided uncurated.

The V and J segments used are TRBV19 and TRBJ1-5, with no confident D gene call. This TCR was recovered from a woman between 25 and 40 years old with acute or convalescent COVID-19. Sequencing was carried out using peripheral blood. The CDR3 region: CASSYEAGNQPQHF. The base sequence is TGTGCCAGTAGTTACGAGGCGGGCAATCAGCCCCAGCATTTT.